This TCR beta chain was profiled in a study of blood T cell repertoires in COVID-19. The wider study: The samples span acute and convalescent COVID-19 from the United States, Italy and Spain. PBMCs, B-cell-depleted T cells, or T cells provided the cDNA or gDNA that made up the material.

Per the original data handling: Reference gene primers were amplified, and this amplification served to estimate nucleated cell counts. Sequencing was performed with immunoSEQ multiplex PCR; in TCRdb, only in-frame clones are kept and a portion is missing. That table gives V, J and clone size, and the DNA gave D and trimming. Of about 160,000 clones in the sample, 90% are singletons; the top ten hold roughly a sixth. Source material: peripheral blood. This receptor was obtained from a man aged 55 to 70 with active or convalescent COVID-19.

The CDR3 here is CASRIIPGGRAEAFF. In DNA, the CDR3 is TGTGCCAGCAGAATAATCCCCGGGGGTAGGGCTGAAGCTTTCTTT. This chain joins TRBV6-4 and TRBJ1-1, with D tentatively TRBD1 (5 bases). V was clipped by 6 bases and J by 6 bases, with 20 bases between them. This CDR3 contains 15 residues. Germline V gene lookup returns CDR1 MRHNA and CDR2 SNTAGT.